This is a list of T cell receptor beta chains from one sample in a study of CD8+CD57+ T cells in acquired aplastic anemia. In TCRdb, the reads were re-called with MiXCR into one record per CDR3 protein. The sample carries some 120,000 distinct CDR3 sequences, 48% recorded once. The sample consisted of sorted CD4+, CD8+, or CD8+CD57+ T cells (not recorded which) from PBMCs. Every receptor here comes from a human donor in good health, serving as a control. CDR3s include the opening cysteine and the closing phenylalanine or tryptophan. D genes are given only for firm matches. Rows may omit the clone size; those that give it use once, few, many or a size class.

-	TRBJ1-3	TRBD1	TRBV11-2	TGTGCCAGCAGCACGAACTCGACAGGGGCGGCTGGAAACACCATATATTTT	CASSTNSTGAAGNTIYF
-	TRBJ1-5	-	TRBV6-1	TGTGCCAGCAGCAACGAGTGGCAGAGTCGAGATCAGCCCCAGCATTTT	CASSNEWQSRDQPQHF
-	TRBJ1-2	TRBD1	TRBV10-3	TGTGCCATCAACCGACAGGGTACAAACTATGGCTACACCTTC	CAINRQGTNYGYTF
many	TRBJ2-1	-	TRBV7-2	TGTGCCAGCAGCCCGACAGGTTCTTTATACAATGAGCAGTTCTTC	CASSPTGSLYNEQFF
-	TRBJ1-1	-	TRBV12-3/TRBV12-4	TGTGCCCGCAATCAGGGGAGTGACACTGAAGCTTTCTTT	CARNQGSDTEAFF
-	TRBJ1-2	-	TRBV20-1	TGCAGTGCTATTTCCCCACAAGATGGCTACACCTTC	CSAISPQDGYTF
-	TRBJ2-7	-	TRBV13	TGTGCCAGCAGCCAACGGACCGGGGCAACCTACGAGCAGTACTTC	CASSQRTGATYEQYF
many	TRBJ1-1	-	TRBV6-1	TGTGCCAGCAGACCAACAGGGAGGAACACTGAAGCTTTCTTT	CASRPTGRNTEAFF
-	TRBJ1-5	-	TRBV13	TGTGCCAGCAGCTTAGGGCAGAACAATCAGCCCCAGCATTTT	CASSLGQNNQPQHF
-	TRBJ2-5	TRBD2	TRBV25-1	TGTGCCAGCAGTCCCGGGACTAGCGGGCGTCAAGAGACCCAGTACTTC	CASSPGTSGRQETQYF
-	TRBJ2-7	TRBD2	TRBV6-2/TRBV6-3	TGTGCCAGCACCCCCCCGGGGCTAGCGGGGGTCGAGCAGTACTTC	CASTPPGLAGVEQYF
many	TRBJ2-1	TRBD2	TRBV19	TGTGCCAGTAGTCCCCGGTTAGCGGGGTACAATGAGCAGTTCTTC	CASSPRLAGYNEQFF
-	TRBJ2-1	-	TRBV25-1	TGTGCCAGCAGTCTCCCAGGGGCGAATGAGCAGTTCTTC	CASSLPGANEQFF
many	TRBJ2-1	-	TRBV2	TGTGCCAGCGGGGTGCAACCTCTCGATGAGCAGTTCTTC	CASGVQPLDEQFF
few	TRBJ1-1	-	TRBV6-2/TRBV6-3	TGTGCCAGCAGTTACGGGGGAAGCCTCTCTGAAGCTTTCTTT	CASSYGGSLSEAFF
-	TRBJ1-1	-	TRBV29-1	TGCAGCGTTGGGACGGGGAACACTGAAGCTTTCTTT	CSVGTGNTEAFF
-	TRBJ1-1	-	TRBV6-5	TGTGCCAGCAGTTTAGGGGAGAACACTGAAGCTTTCTTT	CASSLGENTEAFF
many	TRBJ2-2	TRBD2	TRBV7-9	TGTGCCAGCAGCTTCGGGAGGGGAACGAACACCGGGGAGCTGTTTTTT	CASSFGRGTNTGELFF
-	TRBJ1-2	-	TRBV7-2	TGTGCCAGCAGCTTAGCGGGGACATTCTATGGCTACACCTTC	CASSLAGTFYGYTF
-	TRBJ2-7	TRBD1	TRBV11-1	TGTGCCAGCAGCCGCTTCCCCCCAGCAGGGGGAGATGGCGAGCAGTACTTC	CASSRFPPAGGDGEQYF
-	TRBJ1-6	-	TRBV29-1	TGCAGCGTTGGAGAGGGGGCCTATAATTCACCCCTCCACTTT	CSVGEGAYNSPLHF
many	TRBJ2-3	-	TRBV11-2	TGTGCCAGCAGCTTCGAGGGGGGGATAGGCACAGATACGCAGTATTTT	CASSFEGGIGTDTQYF
-	TRBJ1-1	-	TRBV19	TGTGCCAGTAGTATAGCCCCCGAGAGGCTCACTGAAGCTTTCTTT	CASSIAPERLTEAFF
-	TRBJ1-1	TRBD1	TRBV10-3	TGTGCCAGCAGGGGGACCTGGGACACTGAAGCTTTCTTT	CASRGTWDTEAFF
-	TRBJ1-2	-	TRBV29-1	TGCAGCGTTGATCCCACCTTAACCAACTATGGCTACACCTTC	CSVDPTLTNYGYTF
-	TRBJ1-4	-	TRBV6-1	TGTGCCACAACAGTTCGGGGGCGAGGTGAAAAACTGTTTTTT	CATTVRGRGEKLFF
-	TRBJ1-2	TRBD1	TRBV29-1	TGCAGCGTTGGGGGACAGGGGGAATATGGCTACACCTTC	CSVGGQGEYGYTF
many	TRBJ1-2	TRBD1	TRBV10-3	TGTGCCACCGCACCGGGACAGGGGAGAGACACCTTC	CATAPGQGRDTF
few	TRBJ2-2	TRBD1	TRBV11-2	TGTGCCAGCAGCTTAGAGGGACAGGGTATAGTCGGGGAGCTGTTTTTT	CASSLEGQGIVGELFF